This T cell receptor beta chain was sequenced during a study of OX40 agonist ivuxolimab in advanced cancers. Overall study: Patients were treated with ivuxolimab, an agonistic anti-OX40 (CD134) antibody. Three patients, one with hepatocellular carcinoma and two with cutaneous melanoma, achieved partial responses. Study-level points and caveats: Those patients achieving a partial response at 0.1-3.0 mg/kg showed among the lowest clonal expansion. In CD8+ T cells, expanded clones were on average more numerous than in CD4+.

This CDR3 is built from 12 residues. CDR1 MDHEN and CDR2 SYDVKM come from the germline V gene. As concerns this clone: Its antigen remains unidentified. The junction does not match germline at one end; this may be a read error.

Measured with immunoSEQ multiplex PCR; TCRdb has only the in-frame clones, and not every one. The sample yields around 100,000 clones, roughly nine tenths seen once. The origin of this receptor is an adult with an advanced solid tumor such as melanoma, head and neck, liver or kidney cancer. Here the sequenced sample was CD4+ or CD8+ T cells sorted from blood, taken in a trial of the OX40 agonist ivuxolimab. The genes are TRBV28 and TRBJ2-7; D possibly corresponds to TRBD1 (5 bases). CDR3 nucleotides: TGTGCCAGCGCGATAGTAGGCAGGGCCGCCCTTTTC. This codes for CASAIVGRAALF. Variable domain in full (rest from reference TRBV28 and TRBJ2-7): DVKVTQSSRYLVKRTGEKVFLECVQDMDHENMFWYRQDPGLGLRLIYFSYDVKMKEKGDIPEGYSVSREKKERFSLILESASTNQTSMYLCASAIVGRAALFGPGTRLTVT.